The T cell receptor (beta chain) described here comes from a study of brain T cells in children with intractable seizures. The study, taken as a whole, reports: Clones missing pre-surgery may reflect undersampling of that blood sample.

Details on this clone: Antigen unknown. Other DNA sequences from this sample encode an identical CDR3 as well.

Here immunoSEQ multiplex PCR was the method, and the copy in TCRdb shows in-frame clones only, minus some. The sample carries about 350,000 clones, 93% recorded once. As for time point: blood from clinic visit 5 months post-surgery; TSC patient then seizure free. Surgery cases with the highest brain T cell transcript signatures were chosen for sequencing. Germline-derived CDR1 and CDR2 are SGDLS and YYNGEE. The CDR3 spans 15 residues. The junction had 0 bases not matched to a gene; V was cut back by 0 bases and J by 4 bases. Material: peripheral blood, obtained less than 6 months after surgery. The TCR comes from a boy younger than two with tuberous sclerosis and intractable seizures. This chain links TRBV9 with TRBJ2-5; TRBD2 aligns across 13 bases. CDR3 coding DNA: TGTGCCAGCAGCGTAGGACTAGCGGGAGGAGAGACCCAGTACTTC. Protein product: CASSVGLAGGETQYF.